The 30 T cell receptor beta chains below come from one sample, sequenced in a study of cytomegalovirus exposure and HLA in healthy donors. Libraries were prepared by immunoSEQ multiplex PCR; TCRdb keeps only in-frame clonotypes and omits some of them. This table has about 360,000 clones, around 86% appearing once. Sequencing was carried out using PBMCs. The source is a woman aged 18-29 years in good health and CMV-seronegative.

This clone was seen only a few times. The chain couples TRBV15 to TRBJ2-7; D is perhaps TRBD1 (6 bases). The length of the CDR3 is 13 residues. Trimming pared 8 bases from V and 5 bases from J, leaving 16 bases between. CDR1 and CDR2 from the germline V gene are LNHNV and YYDKDF (reference sequence). The DNA for the CDR3 is TGTGCCACCGCTACAGGGCCAGGGAACGAGCAGTACTTC. As protein: CATATGPGNEQYF.

The CDR3 reads CASSLGQANTGELFF. The CDR3 nucleotides are TGTGCCAGCTCACTGGGACAGGCGAACACCGGGGAGCTGTTTTTT. This rearrangement joins TRBV18 to TRBJ2-2; TRBD1 matches 8 bases. Germline loops: CDR1 KGHSH, CDR2 LQKENI. With V trimmed by 4 bases and J by 0 bases, 1 base remained unmatched. This CDR3 has 15 residues.

The chain joins TRBV6-1 to TRBJ2-5, with a tentative D call TRBD2 (6 bases). This CDR3 comprises 13 residues. Germline V lookup: CDR1 MNHNS, CDR2 SASEGT. V was clipped by 7 bases and J by 2 bases, with 11 bases between them. In DNA, the CDR3 is TGTGCCAGCATAGGGAGGCCTCAAGAGACCCAGTACTTC. Its translation: CASIGRPQETQYF.

The chain is built from TRBV10-1 and TRBJ2-2, with D unclear. The V gene's germline CDR1 is WNHNN and CDR2 SYGVQD (reference sequence). This CDR3 has 12 residues. V was shortened by 4 bases and J by 6 bases, with 6 bases between the two germline ends. CDR3 sequence (DNA): TGCGCCAGCAGTGCAGGCCCCGGGGAGCTGTTTTTT. Protein sequence: CASSAGPGELFF.

J is TRBJ1-5 and V is TRBV6-1; D is ambiguous. The germline gives CDR1 MNHNS, CDR2 SASEGT. The V end was cut by 4 bases, the J end by 7 bases, with 20 bases between. CDR3 size: 16 residues. In DNA, the CDR3 is TGTGCCAGCAGTGGAAGCACGGTTGGTTATGAGCAGCCCCAGCATTTT. Its translation: CASSGSTVGYEQPQHF.

The chain is built from TRBV5-1 and TRBJ2-7, with 9 bases identical to TRBD1. The CDR3 extends over 15 amino acids. V shed 1 base and J 5 bases; nucleotides not matched to a gene: 7. In germline, CDR1 is SGHRS, CDR2 YFSETQ. DNA of the CDR3: TGCGCCAGCAGCTTGACCGCCGGGACAGGGCACGAGCAGTACTTC. Translated, it gives CASSLTAGTGHEQYF. Variable domain in full (rest from reference TRBV5-1 and TRBJ2-7): KAGVTQTPRYLIKTRGQQVTLSCSPISGHRSVSWYQQTPGQGLQFLFEYFSETQRNKGNFPGRFSGRQFSNSRSEMNVSTLELGDSALYLCASSLTAGTGHEQYFGPGTRLTVT.

V usage is TRBV19 and J usage is TRBJ2-1; TRBD1 is a possible D gene (5 bases). The CDR3 runs to 15 residues. Germline loops: CDR1 LNHDA, CDR2 SQIVND (reference sequence). The germline V and J ends were trimmed by 6 bases and 0 bases, with 12 bases remaining between them. CDR3 coding DNA: TGTGCCAGTAGCCCAATTCAGGGCTCCTACAATGAGCAGTTCTTC. It codes for CASSPIQGSYNEQFF.

This clone was counted a few times. The chain has TRBV27 and TRBJ1-2; D call uncertain. The CDR3 spans 13 residues. Germline assignment: CDR1 MNHEY and CDR2 SMNVEV (reference sequence). Trimming cost V 0 bases and J 4 bases, with 6 bases left between them. As DNA, the CDR3 is TGTGCCAGCAGTTTATCCCGCAGCTATGGCTACACCTTC. Protein: CASSLSRSYGYTF.

The chain is built from TRBV15 and TRBJ1-5, with D perhaps matching TRBD1 (6 bases). CDR3 length equals 15 residues. Germline-derived CDR1 and CDR2 are LNHNV and YYDKDF (reference sequence). Trimming removed 3 bases at V and 4 bases at J, with 13 bases between. This chain's CDR3 is CATSSFQGRNQPQHF. CDR3 in DNA: TGTGCCACCAGCAGTTTCCAGGGGAGAAATCAGCCCCAGCATTTT.

The V call is TRBV13, the J call TRBJ1-2; TRBD1 aligns across 9 bases. This CDR3 has 14 residues. J was trimmed by 7 bases and V by 0 bases; bases with no gene match: 3. From germline, CDR1 is PRHDT and CDR2 FYEKMQ (reference sequence). CDR3 protein: CASSLGGTGFGYTF. CDR3 coding DNA: TGTGCCAGCAGCTTAGGCGGGACAGGGTTTGGCTACACCTTC.

Written as DNA, the CDR3 is TGTGCCAGCAGCCTCGGACAGGGGATATACTACGAGCAGTACTTC. Translated, it gives CASSLGQGIYYEQYF. The V gene is TRBV28, the J gene TRBJ2-7; TRBD1 aligns across 9 bases. J gave up 3 bases and V 6 bases, and 9 bases lay outside the gene matches. CDR1 MDHEN and CDR2 SYDVKM come from the germline V gene. The CDR3 covers 15 residues.

The chain is built from TRBV4-1 and TRBJ2-7; 10 bases line up with TRBD2. V lost 5 bases to trimming and J lost 3 bases; unmatched junction nucleotides: 4. Germline values: CDR1 MGHRA, CDR2 YSYEKL. The CDR3 has 14 residues. The CDR3 DNA is TGCGCCAGCAGCAGCCCTAGCGGGGGCTACGAGCAGTACTTC. Protein product: CASSSPSGGYEQYF.

The chain recombines TRBV6-6 with TRBJ2-7; 9 bases agree with TRBD1. Trimming at V came to 4 bases and at J to 4 bases, leaving 8 bases not matched to a gene. Germline V gene data show CDR1 as MNHNY and CDR2 as SVGAGI (reference sequence). The length of the CDR3 is 15 residues. For the CDR3, the DNA is TGTGCCAGCAGTTTACACCGGGACAGGGATTACGAGCAGTACTTC. Its translation is CASSLHRDRDYEQYF.

The rearrangement links TRBV19 to TRBJ2-2; D call uncertain. The V end was cut by 4 bases, the J end by 7 bases, with 13 bases between. Looked up from germline, CDR1 is LNHDA and CDR2 is SQIVND (reference sequence). The CDR3 sequence is 14 residues long. CDR3 loop: CASSTSEEYGELFF. In DNA, the CDR3 is TGTGCCAGTAGTACGTCTGAAGAGTACGGGGAGCTGTTTTTT.

The chain employs TRBV15 and TRBJ2-1; 7 bases match TRBD2. Germline assignment: CDR1 LNHNV and CDR2 YYDKDF (reference sequence). The CDR3 has 16 residues. Trimming removed 0 bases from V and 4 bases from J; junction bases left unmatched: 6. CDR3 protein: CATSREGPGGYNEQFF. The CDR3 region has the DNA TGTGCCACCAGCAGAGAAGGGCCGGGGGGATACAATGAGCAGTTCTTC.

This clone was detected a few times. The CDR3 is CASGTGGPGELFF. CDR3 in DNA: TGTGCCAGCGGGACAGGGGGGCCCGGGGAGCTGTTTTTT. V usage is TRBV6-5 and J usage is TRBJ2-2; 11 positions agree with TRBD1. The germline V gene has CDR1 MNHEY and CDR2 SVGAGI. The CDR3 consists of 13 residues. V lost 8 bases to trimming and J lost 6 bases; unmatched junction nucleotides: 2.

This chain connects TRBV2 to TRBJ1-4; 8 positions agree with TRBD1. In germline, CDR1 is SNHLY, CDR2 FYNNEI. This CDR3 is built from 14 residues. With V trimmed by 6 bases and J by 5 bases, 5 bases remained unmatched. Here the CDR3 reads CASRMDRANEKLFF. CDR3 DNA sequence: TGTGCCAGCAGAATGGACAGGGCGAATGAAAAACTGTTTTTT.

V and J are TRBV27 and TRBJ2-4; 11 bases are shared with TRBD2. The V gene end was trimmed by 2 bases and the J gene end by 4 bases; junction bases not matched to a gene: 4. This CDR3 has 16 amino acids. Germline V gives CDR1 MNHEY, CDR2 SMNVEV (reference sequence). CDR3 residues: CASSLGASGGKNIQYF. The CDR3, as DNA: TGTGCCAGCAGTTTAGGAGCTAGCGGGGGGAAAAACATTCAGTACTTC.

V gene TRBV2 combines with J gene TRBJ2-1; 7 positions match TRBD2. V lost 5 bases to trimming and J lost 7 bases; unmatched junction nucleotides: 20. The V gene's germline CDR1 is SNHLY and CDR2 FYNNEI. The CDR3 spans 18 residues. Here the CDR3 DNA reads TGTGCCAGCAGTCAATTGGGCCCTGGGGCGGGAGTTGGTAATGAGCAGTTCTTC. Its protein is CASSQLGPGAGVGNEQFF.

The chain combines TRBV27 with TRBJ2-3, with TRBD2 as a possible D gene (6 bases). V was clipped by 6 bases and J by 5 bases, with 12 bases between them. Germline V gene sequence: CDR1 MNHEY, CDR2 SMNVEV (reference sequence). The CDR3 sequence is 13 residues long. In nucleotides, the CDR3 is TGTGCCAGCAGACCAGGAGGGTTAGATACGCAGTATTTT. This sequence encodes CASRPGGLDTQYF.

Note on this clone: Other DNA sequences in this specimen translate into the identical CDR3. CDR3 DNA sequence: TGTGCCAGCAGCTTAGAAAGGGGAGGAGAGCAGTTCTTC. It specifies CASSLERGGEQFF. This chain links TRBV7-2 with TRBJ2-1; the D gene is possibly TRBD2 (6 bases). The CDR3 runs 13 residues. Trimming took off 1 base at V and 10 bases at J, with 11 bases between the two ends. From germline, CDR1 is SGHTA and CDR2 FQGNSA.

The chain combines TRBV28 with TRBJ2-7; D call uncertain. Trimming cost V 6 bases and J 4 bases, with 16 bases left between them. The CDR3 has 14 amino acids. CDR1 is MDHEN and CDR2 is SYDVKM in the germline V gene. CDR3 loop: CASSGRVLRYEQYF. As DNA, the CDR3 is TGTGCCAGCAGCGGCCGGGTGCTTAGGTACGAGCAGTACTTC.

The chain couples TRBV27 to TRBJ1-3; the D is unclear. This CDR3 is built from 17 residues. V shed 5 bases and J shed 8 bases, with 25 bases lying between them. Germline V lookup: CDR1 MNHEY, CDR2 SMNVEV (reference sequence). DNA of the CDR3: TGTGCCAGCAGTCTCTACTCGCCCCGCAGGTTGGAGGACACCATATATTTT. As protein: CASSLYSPRRLEDTIYF.

The chain is built from TRBV15 and TRBJ2-6, with D unresolved. The CDR3 spans 15 residues. V lost 5 bases, J lost 2 bases, and 10 bases lay in between. From germline, CDR1 is LNHNV and CDR2 YYDKDF (reference sequence). CDR3 in DNA: TGTGCCACCAGCGGTCCAGGCACTGGGGCCAACGTCCTGACTTTC. Translated: CATSGPGTGANVLTF.

The chain links TRBV6-5 to TRBJ2-7; 8 nucleotides match TRBD1. After removal of 2 bases from V and 3 bases from J, the junction contained 9 bases not matched to a gene. The CDR3 runs to 16 residues. CDR1 and CDR2 (germline): MNHEY, SVGAGI. The CDR3 sequence: CASSYARQGRLYEQYF. CDR3 bases: TGTGCCAGCAGTTACGCTAGACAGGGGAGACTCTACGAGCAGTACTTC.

The chain combines TRBV19 with TRBJ2-3; 13 bases map to TRBD2. Trimming at V came to 5 bases and at J to 1 base, leaving 9 bases not matched to a gene. CDR3 length: 18 residues. Germline assignment: CDR1 LNHDA and CDR2 SQIVND (reference sequence). The CDR3 sequence: CASSRTSGSQGGTDTQYF. The CDR3 DNA follows: TGTGCCAGTAGTCGGACTAGCGGGAGCCAAGGGGGCACAGATACGCAGTATTTT. Full variable domain (remainder filled in from reference TRBV19 and TRBJ2-3): DGGITQSPKYLFRKEGQNVTLSCEQNLNHDAMYWYRQDPGQGLRLIYYSQIVNDFQKGDIAEGYSVSREKKESFPLTVTSAQKNPTAFYLCASSRTSGSQGGTDTQYFGPGTRLTVL.

The chain links TRBV28 to TRBJ2-7, with a weak D call TRBD2 (5 bases). This CDR3 has 15 amino acids. The V end was cut by 1 base, the J end by 6 bases, with 16 bases between. CDR1 is MDHEN and CDR2 is SYDVKM in the germline V gene. CDR3 sequence: CASSLYPSGGGEQYF. The CDR3 DNA is TGTGCCAGCAGTTTATACCCGTCAGGCGGAGGCGAGCAGTACTTC. Full variable domain (missing parts from reference TRBV28 and TRBJ2-7): DVKVTQSSRYLVKRTGEKVFLECVQDMDHENMFWYRQDPGLGLRLIYFSYDVKMKEKGDIPEGYSVSREKKERFSLILESASTNQTSMYLCASSLYPSGGGEQYFGPGTRLTVT.

The rearrangement joins TRBV6-6 to TRBJ1-1; TRBD1 matches at 8 bases. From germline, CDR1 is MNHNY and CDR2 SVGAGI (reference sequence). This CDR3 is 15 amino acids long. V shed 6 bases and J 1 base; nucleotides not matched to a gene: 7. CDR3: CASRDRATWNTEAFF. The CDR3 nucleotides read TGTGCCAGCAGGGACAGGGCGACGTGGAACACTGAAGCTTTCTTT.

The gene calls are TRBV27 and TRBJ2-1; 15 bases map to TRBD2. The V gene end was trimmed by 7 bases and the J gene end by 6 bases; junction bases not matched to a gene: 22. There are 21 residues in the CDR3. The V gene's germline CDR1 is MNHEY and CDR2 SMNVEV (reference sequence). The DNA of the CDR3 is TGTGCCAGCACCTTAGGGGGTCCGGGACTAGCGGGAGGTTCGCCCCTCAATGAGCAGTTCTTC. As protein: CASTLGGPGLAGGSPLNEQFF.

The chain combines TRBV6-1 with TRBJ1-5, with 8 bases identical to TRBD1. CDR1 MNHNS and CDR2 SASEGT come from the germline V gene. Trimming at V came to 3 bases and at J to 7 bases, leaving 8 bases not matched to a gene. This CDR3 contains 15 residues. The CDR3 DNA reads TGTGCCAGCAGTGACTTTTACAGGGGGTTGCAGCCCCAGCATTTT. This encodes CASSDFYRGLQPQHF.